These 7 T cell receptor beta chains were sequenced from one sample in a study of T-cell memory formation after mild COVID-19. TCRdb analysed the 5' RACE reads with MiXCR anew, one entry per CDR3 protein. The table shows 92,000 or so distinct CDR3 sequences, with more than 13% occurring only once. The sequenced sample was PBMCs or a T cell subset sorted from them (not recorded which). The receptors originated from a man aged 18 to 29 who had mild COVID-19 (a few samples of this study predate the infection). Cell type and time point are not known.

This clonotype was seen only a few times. The CDR3 sequence: CASSERQGSDTQYF. DNA for the CDR3: TGTGCCAGCAGTGAACGGCAGGGTTCAGATACGCAGTATTTT. This chain connects TRBV2 to TRBJ2-3; D might be TRBD1 (5 bases). Germline values: CDR1 SNHLY, CDR2 FYNNEI. V gave up 2 bases and J gave up 4 bases, with 10 bases separating them. The CDR3 spans 14 residues.

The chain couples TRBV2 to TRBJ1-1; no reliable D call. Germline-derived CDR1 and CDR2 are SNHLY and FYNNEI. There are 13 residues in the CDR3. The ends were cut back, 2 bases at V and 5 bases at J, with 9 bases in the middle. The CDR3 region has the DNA TGTGCCAGCAGTGAACTTCCGGGAACTGAAGCTTTCTTT. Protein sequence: CASSELPGTEAFF. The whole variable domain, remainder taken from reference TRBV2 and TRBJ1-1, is EPEVTQTPSHQVTQMGQEVILRCVPISNHLYFYWYRQILGQKVEFLVSFYNNEISEKSEIFDDQFSVERPDGSNFTLKIRSTKLEDSAMYFCASSELPGTEAFFGQGTRLTVV.

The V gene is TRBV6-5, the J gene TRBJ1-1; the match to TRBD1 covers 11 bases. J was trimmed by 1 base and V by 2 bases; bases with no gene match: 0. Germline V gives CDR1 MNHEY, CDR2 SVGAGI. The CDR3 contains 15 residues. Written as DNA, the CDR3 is TGTGCCAGCAGTTACGGGACAGGGGGGAACACTGAAGCTTTCTTT. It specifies CASSYGTGGNTEAFF.

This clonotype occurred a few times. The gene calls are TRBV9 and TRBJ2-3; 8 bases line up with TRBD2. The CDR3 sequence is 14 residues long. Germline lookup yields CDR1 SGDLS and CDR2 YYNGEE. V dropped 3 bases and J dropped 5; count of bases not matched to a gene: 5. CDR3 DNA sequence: TGTGCCAGCAGCGAGTTGGCGGGGGGAGATACGCAGTATTTT. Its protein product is CASSELAGGDTQYF.

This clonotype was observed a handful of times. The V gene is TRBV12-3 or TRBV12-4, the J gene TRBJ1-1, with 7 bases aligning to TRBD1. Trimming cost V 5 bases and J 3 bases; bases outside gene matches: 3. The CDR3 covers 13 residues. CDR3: CASSQTGDTEAFF. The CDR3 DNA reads TGTGCCAGCAGTCAAACAGGGGACACTGAAGCTTTCTTT.

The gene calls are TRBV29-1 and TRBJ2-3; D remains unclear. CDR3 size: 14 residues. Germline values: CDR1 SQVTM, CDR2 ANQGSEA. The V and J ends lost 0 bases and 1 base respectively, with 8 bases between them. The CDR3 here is CSVEDFDRTDTQYF. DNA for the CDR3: TGCAGCGTTGAAGATTTCGACCGCACAGATACGCAGTATTTT.

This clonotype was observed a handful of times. The CDR3 DNA is TGTGCCAGCAGTCCGAGCCGAGGACAGGGTCGGACTGAAGCTTTCTTT. Translated: CASSPSRGQGRTEAFF. This chain uses TRBV28 with TRBJ1-1, with 8 bases matching TRBD1. Germline V gives CDR1 MDHEN, CDR2 SYDVKM. This CDR3 is 16 amino acids long. V lost 5 bases and J lost 5; bases outside the gene matches: 13.